These T cell receptor beta chains were read from a single sample in a study of T cells expressing NK-cell markers. TCRdb reanalyzed the 5' RACE reads and collapses them to one entry per CDR3 protein, without DNA. The table gives some 410,000 distinct CDR3 sequences; the top ten clones make up more than 7% of it. Material for sequencing was blood T cells: a sorted CD56 or NKG2C T cell subset, CD4+ or CD8+ T cells, or bulk PBMC T cells (not recorded which). These receptors were taken from a woman aged 18-70 years in good health. Both conserved end residues are part of each CDR3.

V	J	CDR3
TRBV4-1	TRBJ2-1	CASSQDRGIYEQFF
TRBV27	TRBJ2-1	CASSTAIAYNEQFF
TRBV7-8	TRBJ2-3	CASSNQRGDSFTDTQYF
TRBV7-2	TRBJ1-1	CASSRQIGNTEAFF
TRBV12-3/TRBV12-4	TRBJ2-5	CGSTRGLQETQYF
TRBV4-3	TRBJ2-2	CASSQASGYTGELFF
TRBV3-1	TRBJ2-2	CASCLDTGELFF
TRBV7-9	TRBJ2-7	CASSPPSPTSREQYF
TRBV7-2	TRBJ2-7	CASSLDHSYEQYF
TRBV20-1	TRBJ2-1	CSARGPGLAGGISYNDQFF
TRBV11-2	TRBJ2-7	CASIGGGIEQYF
TRBV6-1	TRBJ2-3	CASSLSFADTQYF
TRBV29-1	TRBJ2-7	CSVEDPSSGTYEQYF
TRBV7-9	TRBJ2-1	CASSGTVYSSYNEQFF
TRBV20-1	TRBJ2-1	CSADGLWRLSYNEQFF
TRBV11-2	TRBJ1-5	CASSPGGQGALSNQPQHF
TRBV25-1	TRBJ1-4	CASSEPPSEKLFF
TRBV19	TRBJ1-5	CATSPGTYTASNQPQHF
TRBV3-1	TRBJ2-7	CASSPQFPGHLDEQYF
TRBV4-2	TRBJ2-3	CASSHGLAGGPTDTQYF
TRBV12-3/TRBV12-4	TRBJ1-5	CASQISNQPQHF
TRBV12-3/TRBV12-4	TRBJ2-2	CASSFFTYTGELFF
TRBV13	TRBJ1-6	CASSLRTDANSPLHF
TRBV12-3/TRBV12-4	TRBJ2-3	CASRLVSTDTQYF
TRBV5-1	TRBJ2-7	CASSSGPGREQYF
TRBV9	TRBJ2-1	CASSGLAEPADEQFF
TRBV18	TRBJ1-4	CASSRGTKESEKLFF
TRBV3-1	TRBJ2-1	CASSQVGGDPRDEQFF
TRBV24-1	TRBJ2-1	CATSDQTSGDNEQFF
TRBV5-6	TRBJ1-2	CASSGRDGLVIFGYTF
TRBV3-1	TRBJ1-1	CASSHLTGGTEAFF
TRBV20-1	TRBJ2-3	CSALDRTASTDTQYF
TRBV5-4	TRBJ2-5	CASSRLSQALPETQYF
TRBV7-9	TRBJ2-1	CASSALGAGGYNEQFF
TRBV28	TRBJ2-3	CASSRWGAGVADTQYF
TRBV3-1	TRBJ2-3	CASSQEGFGRATYF
TRBV20-1	TRBJ1-1	CSAPAGSANTEAFF